The following is a TCR beta chain sequence with its context. Germline CDR1 reads MDHEN; CDR2 reads SYDVKM. V gave up 5 bases and J gave up 2 bases; unmatched junction bases: 10. The CDR3 is 16 residues long. This entry comes from a study of relationships among human T cell subsets. Semiquantitative ARM-PCR amplified T cell receptor alpha and beta CDR3 regions from mRNA. Exponential amplification used communal superprimers after tagged nested gene-specific primers in ARM-PCR. TCRdb re-derived calls from the multiplex PCR reads in MiXCR, one entry per CDR3 protein. Among some 7,000 distinct CDR3 sequences listed, 70% were seen once. Anti-CD45RA microbeads isolated naive and transitional T cells from pooled CD4+ and CD8+ cells.

The sequenced material came from naive and transitional (CD45RA+) T cells sorted from blood. The chain recombines TRBV28 with TRBJ2-3; TRBD2 aligns across 7 bases. The TCR sequence derives from a man between 40 and 49 years old in good health. The CDR3 coding sequence is TGTGCCAGCAGTCCGTGGGAGGGTCACCTCACAGATACGCAGTATTTT. Its protein is CASSPWEGHLTDTQYF. Complete variable domain (other parts from reference TRBV28 and TRBJ2-3): DVKVTQSSRYLVKRTGEKVFLECVQDMDHENMFWYRQDPGLGLRLIYFSYDVKMKEKGDIPEGYSVSREKKERFSLILESASTNQTSMYLCASSPWEGHLTDTQYFGPGTRLTVL.